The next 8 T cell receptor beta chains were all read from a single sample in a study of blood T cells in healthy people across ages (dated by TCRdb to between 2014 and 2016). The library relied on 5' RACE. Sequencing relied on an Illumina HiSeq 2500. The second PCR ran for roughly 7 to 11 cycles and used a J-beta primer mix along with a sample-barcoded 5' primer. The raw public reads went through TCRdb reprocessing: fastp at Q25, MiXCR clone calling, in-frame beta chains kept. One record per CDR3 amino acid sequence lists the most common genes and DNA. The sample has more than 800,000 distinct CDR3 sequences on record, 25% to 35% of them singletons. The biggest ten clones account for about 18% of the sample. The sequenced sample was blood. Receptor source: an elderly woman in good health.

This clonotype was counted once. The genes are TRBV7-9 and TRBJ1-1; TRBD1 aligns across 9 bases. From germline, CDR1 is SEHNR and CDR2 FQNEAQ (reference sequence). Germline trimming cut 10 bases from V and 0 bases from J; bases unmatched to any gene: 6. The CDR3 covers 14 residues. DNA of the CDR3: TGTGCCACTAAAGGACAGGGGCTGAACACTGAAGCTTTCTTT. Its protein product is CATKGQGLNTEAFF.

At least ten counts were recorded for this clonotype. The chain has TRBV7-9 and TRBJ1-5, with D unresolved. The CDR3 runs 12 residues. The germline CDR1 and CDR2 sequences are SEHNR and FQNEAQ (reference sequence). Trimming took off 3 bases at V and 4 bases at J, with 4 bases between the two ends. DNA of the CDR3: TGTGCCAGCAGCTTTCCAAATCAGCCCCAGCATTTT. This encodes CASSFPNQPQHF.

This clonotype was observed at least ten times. The CDR3 sequence: CASSVAAGTYGYTF. Written as DNA, the CDR3 is TGTGCCAGCAGCGTAGCGGCAGGCACCTATGGCTACACCTTC. The chain uses TRBV9 and TRBJ1-2; no reliable D call. The CDR3 length is 14 residues. V was shortened by 0 bases and J by 4 bases, with 10 bases between the two germline ends. Germline V gene data show CDR1 as SGDLS and CDR2 as YYNGEE. Complete variable domain (other parts from reference TRBV9 and TRBJ1-2): DSGVTQTPKHLITATGQRVTLRCSPRSGDLSVYWYQQSLDQGLQFLIQYYNGEERAKGNILERFSAQQFPDLHSELNLSSLELGDSALYFCASSVAAGTYGYTFGSGTRLTVV.

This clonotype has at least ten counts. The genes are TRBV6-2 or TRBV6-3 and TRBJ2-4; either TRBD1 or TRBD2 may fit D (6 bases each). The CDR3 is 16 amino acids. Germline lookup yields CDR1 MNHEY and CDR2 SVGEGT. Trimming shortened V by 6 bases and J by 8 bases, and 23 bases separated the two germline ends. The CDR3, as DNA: TGTGCCAGCAGCACCGCCTTCGGGGGCCGGAGAGACATTCAGTACTTC. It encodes CASSTAFGGRRDIQYF.

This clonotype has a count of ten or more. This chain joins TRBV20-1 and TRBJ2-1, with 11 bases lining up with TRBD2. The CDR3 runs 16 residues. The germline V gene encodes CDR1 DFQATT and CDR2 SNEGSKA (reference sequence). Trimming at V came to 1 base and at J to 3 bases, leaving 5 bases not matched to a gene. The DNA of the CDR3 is TGCAGTGCTAGAGTCCCTAGCGGGGGGAACTACAATGAGCAGTTCTTC. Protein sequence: CSARVPSGGNYNEQFF.

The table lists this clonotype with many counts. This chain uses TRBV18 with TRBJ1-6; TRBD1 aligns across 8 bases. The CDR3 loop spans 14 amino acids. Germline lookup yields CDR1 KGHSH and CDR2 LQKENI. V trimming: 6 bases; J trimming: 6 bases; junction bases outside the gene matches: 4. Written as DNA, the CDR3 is TGTGCCAGCTCGACAGGGGACCGTAATTCACCCCTCCACTTT. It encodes CASSTGDRNSPLHF. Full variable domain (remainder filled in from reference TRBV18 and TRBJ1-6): NAGVMQNPRHLVRRRGQEARLRCSPMKGHSHVYWYRQLPEEGLKFMVYLQKENIIDESGMPKERFSAEFPKEGPSILRIQQVVRGDSAAYFCASSTGDRNSPLHFGNGTRLTVT.

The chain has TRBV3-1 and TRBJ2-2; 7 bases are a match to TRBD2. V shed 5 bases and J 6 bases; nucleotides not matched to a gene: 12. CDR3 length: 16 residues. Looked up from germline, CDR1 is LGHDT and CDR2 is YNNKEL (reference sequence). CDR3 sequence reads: CASSLPLLAGAGELFF. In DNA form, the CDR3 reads TGTGCCAGCAGCTTACCCCTCCTGGCGGGGGCCGGGGAGCTGTTTTTT. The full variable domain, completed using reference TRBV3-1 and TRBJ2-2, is DTAVSQTPKYLVTQMGNDKSIKCEQNLGHDTMYWYKQDSKKFLKIMFSYNNKELIINETVPNRFSPKSPDKAHLNLHINSLELGDSAVYFCASSLPLLAGAGELFFGEGSRLTVL.

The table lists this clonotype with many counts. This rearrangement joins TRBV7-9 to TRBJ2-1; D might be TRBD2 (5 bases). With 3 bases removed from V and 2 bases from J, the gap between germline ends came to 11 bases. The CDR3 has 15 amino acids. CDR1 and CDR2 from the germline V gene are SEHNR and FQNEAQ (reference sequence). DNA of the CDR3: TGTGCCAGCAGCTTGGAACTCGGGACCTACAATGAGCAGTTCTTC. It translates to CASSLELGTYNEQFF.